This TCR beta chain was captured in a study of blood T cell repertoires in COVID-19 (dated by TCRdb to the early 2020s). In terms of the full investigation: The collaborator samples originated in the United States, Italy and Spain and spanned the acute and convalescent phases of COVID-19. The prospective study material was composed of cDNA or gDNA derived from T cells, B-cell-depleted T cells, or PBMCs. The dataset comprised deeply sampled blood TCRbeta repertoires from subjects exposed to, actively infected with, or recovered from COVID-19. A freely available public database, intended as a resource for researchers studying the immune response to SARS-CoV-2, is where the repertoires were released. The samples were drawn from two sources: the first 160 participants of the ongoing ImmuneRACE study, and fewer than 1,500 subjects contributed by 6 global collaborators. Sample metadata almost always included a de-identified subject ID, COVID-19 status, age in years and sex. HLA class I and class II types, where available, came from metadata supplied by the sample provider rather than from assay-based typing.

What the study reported, not specific to this receptor: The quantity of clinical and demographic metadata differed by source and by participant and was supplied without curation.

One collaborating source in Seattle enrolled patients while the patients were actively infected and followed the patients over time throughout the course of disease. Each collaborating institution followed its own protocols to collect whole blood in K2EDTA tubes. For TCRbeta analysis, collaborator samples were shipped as frozen whole blood, as isolated PBMCs, or as DNA extracted from either sample type. CDR1 and CDR2 are drawn from the germline V gene: KGHSH, LQKENI. The CDR3 holds 15 amino acids from the cysteine to the phenylalanine. Only CDR3 DNA remains: 45 bases, in frame from the first base. At the junction V is shortened by 1 base and J by 6 bases; bases outside the gene matches: 6. TCRbeta CDR3 regions were amplified from genomic DNA using the immunoSEQ Assay, a bias-controlled multiplex PCR. On the authors' methods: Within the assay, amplification of reference gene primers was used to estimate how many nucleated cells each sample contained. To quantify the absolute abundance of each unique TCRbeta CDR3 rearrangement, sequence reads were collapsed and filtered. For each sample, productive Simpson clonality was calculated as the square root of Simpson's diversity index across productive rearrangements. TCRdb carries this immuneACCESS record with in-frame sequences only. Its versions omit some clonotypes, under half of them owing to an unresolved V gene in the studies checked, with the rest unexplained. V and J calls and clone size are as listed in that table; D and trimming were resolved from the DNA. This sample lists around 300,000 clones; approximately 90% were detected once. 1.5% to 2% of the sample lies in the top ten.

For this clone: The antigen it recognizes is unknown. One base away there is no much larger clone; base qualities are not given.

The sample was peripheral blood. This TCR was sampled from a woman in her thirties with COVID-19, enrolled during active disease. The chain uses TRBV18 and TRBJ1-5, with 7 junctional bases fitting TRBD1. CDR3 reads: CASSPLEGGGQPQHF. The bases read TGTGCCAGCTCACCACTGGAAGGGGGCGGTCAGCCCCAGCATTTT.